This entry describes one T cell receptor beta chain. These data come from a study of blood T cell repertoires in COVID-19. Whole-study context: PBMCs, B-cell-depleted T cells, or T cells were the source of the cDNA or gDNA that made up the material.

Original analysis: Reference gene primer amplification in the assay estimated nucleated cell counts. Profiled with immunoSEQ multiplex PCR; TCRdb holds only in-frame clones, not every one. The DNA gave D and trimming, while V, J and clone size come from that table. The sample records roughly 270,000 clones, roughly 85% being singletons. V dropped 5 bases and J dropped 4; count of bases not matched to a gene: 7. Germline CDR1 reads SEHNR; CDR2 reads FQNEAQ (reference sequence). This CDR3 region has 15 residues. Sequencing used peripheral blood. The chain joins TRBV7-9 to TRBJ2-7, with TRBD2 matching 11 bases. The TCR was taken from a man aged 45 to 65 with active or convalescent COVID-19. As DNA, the CDR3 is TGTGCCAGCAGCGGTCCGGGACTAGCGGTTTACGAGCAGTACTTC. Translating gives CASSGPGLAVYEQYF.